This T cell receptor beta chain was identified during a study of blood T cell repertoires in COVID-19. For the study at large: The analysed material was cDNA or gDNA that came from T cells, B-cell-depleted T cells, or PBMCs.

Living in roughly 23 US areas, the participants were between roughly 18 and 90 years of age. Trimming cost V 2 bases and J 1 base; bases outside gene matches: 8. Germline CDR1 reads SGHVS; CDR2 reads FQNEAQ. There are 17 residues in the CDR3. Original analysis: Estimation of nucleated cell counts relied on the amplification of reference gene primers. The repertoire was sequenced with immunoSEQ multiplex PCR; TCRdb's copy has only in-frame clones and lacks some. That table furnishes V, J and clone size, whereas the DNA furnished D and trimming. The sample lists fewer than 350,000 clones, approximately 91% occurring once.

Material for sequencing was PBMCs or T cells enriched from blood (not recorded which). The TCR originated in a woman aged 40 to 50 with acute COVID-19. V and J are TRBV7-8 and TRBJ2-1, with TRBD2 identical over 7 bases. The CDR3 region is CASSLRDLGGSYNEQFF. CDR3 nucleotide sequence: TGTGCCAGCAGCTTACGGGATTTGGGGGGGTCCTACAATGAGCAGTTCTTC.